This TCR beta chain is from a study of T-cell reconstitution after alpha-beta-depleted transplantation in children. The CDR3 is made up of 14 amino acids. Trimming removed 6 bases from V and 5 bases from J; junction bases left unmatched: 7. It was with unique molecular identifiers that the TCRbeta library was prepared. TCRdb re-called the PCR reads with MiXCR, one entry per CDR3 protein. Among nearly 550,000 distinct CDR3 sequences listed, around 18% were seen once. The gene calls are TRBV12-3 or TRBV12-4 and TRBJ2-5; TRBD2 matches 9 bases. This receptor was obtained from a human donor who donated a stem cell graft to a child with acute lymphoblastic leukemia. The source was PBMCs from the stem cell graft donor, collected from the stem cell graft. This CDR3 reads CASRVAGGTETQYF. DNA of the CDR3: TGTGCCAGCAGGGTCGCGGGAGGGACGGAGACCCAGTACTTC.